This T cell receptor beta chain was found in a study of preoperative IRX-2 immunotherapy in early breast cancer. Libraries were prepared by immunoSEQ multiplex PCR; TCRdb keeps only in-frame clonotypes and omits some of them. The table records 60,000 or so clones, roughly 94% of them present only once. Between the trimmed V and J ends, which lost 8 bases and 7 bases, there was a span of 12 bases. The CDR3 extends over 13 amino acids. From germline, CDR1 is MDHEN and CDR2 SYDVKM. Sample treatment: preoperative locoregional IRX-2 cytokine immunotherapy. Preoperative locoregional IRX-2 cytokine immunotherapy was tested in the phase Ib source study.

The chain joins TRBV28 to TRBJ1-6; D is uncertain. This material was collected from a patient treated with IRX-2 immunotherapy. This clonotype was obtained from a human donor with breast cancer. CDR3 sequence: CASSPDGNSPLHF. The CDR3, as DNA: TGTGCCAGCTCCCCGGACGGAAATTCACCCCTCCACTTT.